This T cell receptor (beta chain) was captured in a study of PD-1 blockade in classical Hodgkin lymphoma. There was relapse after autologous stem cell transplantation in every patient, and there was variation in brentuximab vedotin exposure. This clone was seen once. Antigen specificity is unknown. Study findings and constraints: TCR diversity in CD4+, not CD8+, cells rose significantly by C4D1. Compared with healthy donors, newly diagnosed patients reportedly showed lower baseline TCR diversity. Complete responders matched newly diagnosed patients in baseline diversity.

Some clones are missing from TCRdb's copy, which holds only in-frame ones; the method was immunoSEQ multiplex PCR. This table holds 50,000 to 65,000 clones, 85% to 95% found once. V lost 11 bases and J 5 bases, leaving 4 bases between the germline ends. The germline CDR1 and CDR2 sequences are SEHNR and FQNEAQ (reference sequence). The length of the CDR3 is 9 residues. The receptor's source is a human donor with classical Hodgkin lymphoma. The material was peripheral blood mononuclear cells (PBMCs), obtained before the second cycle of nivolumab. The chain is built from TRBV7-9 and TRBJ2-1; D gene uncertain. The CDR3 sequence: CALNNEQFF. The CDR3 coding sequence is TGTGCCCTAAACAATGAGCAGTTCTTC.